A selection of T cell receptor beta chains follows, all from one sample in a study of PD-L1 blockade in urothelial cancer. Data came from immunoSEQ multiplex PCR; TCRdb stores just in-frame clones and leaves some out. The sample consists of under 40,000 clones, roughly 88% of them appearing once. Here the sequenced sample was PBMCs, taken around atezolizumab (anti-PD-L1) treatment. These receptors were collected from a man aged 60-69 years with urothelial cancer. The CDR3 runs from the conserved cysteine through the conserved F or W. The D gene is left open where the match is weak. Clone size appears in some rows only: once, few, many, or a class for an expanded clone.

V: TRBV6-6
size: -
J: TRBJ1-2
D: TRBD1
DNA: TGTGCCAGCAGTTACTCGGGGACAGGGAACTATGGCTACACCTTC
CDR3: CASSYSGTGNYGYTF

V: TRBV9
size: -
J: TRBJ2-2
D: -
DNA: TGTGCCAGCAGCGTGAGAGCGGGACAATTTGACCCTGCTACCGGGGAGCTGTTTTTT
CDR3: CASSVRAGQFDPATGELFF

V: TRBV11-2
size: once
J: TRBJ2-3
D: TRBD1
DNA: TGTGCCAGCAGCTTCGGGACAGGGTACACAGATACGCAGTATTTT
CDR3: CASSFGTGYTDTQYF

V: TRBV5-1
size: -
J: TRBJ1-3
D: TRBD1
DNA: TGCGCCAGCAGCCCCGGCCCCGGTGGGGGACAGGGACAGGGAAACACCATATATTTT
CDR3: CASSPGPGGGQGQGNTIYF

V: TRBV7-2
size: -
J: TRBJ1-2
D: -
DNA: TGTGCCAGCAGCTTATTCCTAGCAGTCAACTATGGCTACACCTTC
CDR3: CASSLFLAVNYGYTF

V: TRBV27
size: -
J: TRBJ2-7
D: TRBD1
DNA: TGTGCCAGCAGTTTACAGGGACAGGGTACCTACGAGCAGTACTTC
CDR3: CASSLQGQGTYEQYF

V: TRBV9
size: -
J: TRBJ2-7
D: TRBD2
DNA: TGTGCCAGCAGCCCCCGAGGAGCGGGAGGCGGCGAGCAGTACTTC
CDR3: CASSPRGAGGGEQYF

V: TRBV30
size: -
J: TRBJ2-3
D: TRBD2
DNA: TGTGCCGGGGAGACCCCCAGTGCACTAGCGGGGGTAGATACGCAGTATTTT
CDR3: CAGETPSALAGVDTQYF

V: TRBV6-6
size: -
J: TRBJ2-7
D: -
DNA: TGTGCCAGCAGTTACTCTCGGGGGTCCGGCGAGCAGTACTTC
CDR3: CASSYSRGSGEQYF

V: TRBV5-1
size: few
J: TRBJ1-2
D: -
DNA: TGCGCCAGCAGCTTGGAGAGTGTGCGCTATGGCTACACCTTC
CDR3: CASSLESVRYGYTF

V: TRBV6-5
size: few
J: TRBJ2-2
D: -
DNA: TGTGCCAGCAGGCCGTGGGAGATCGGGGAGCTGTTTTTT
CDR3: CASRPWEIGELFF

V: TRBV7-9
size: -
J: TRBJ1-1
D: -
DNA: TGTGCCAGCAGCCGCCCGGGGAACCCTGAAGCTTTCTTT
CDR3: CASSRPGNPEAFF

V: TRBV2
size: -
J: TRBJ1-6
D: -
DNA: TGTGCCAGCACGTTGATAACTTCCTATAATTCACCCCTCCACTTT
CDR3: CASTLITSYNSPLHF

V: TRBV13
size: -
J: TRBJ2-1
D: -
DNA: TGTGCCAGCAGCTTAGGCCGGGGTTTCGGTGAGCAGTTCTTC
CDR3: CASSLGRGFGEQFF

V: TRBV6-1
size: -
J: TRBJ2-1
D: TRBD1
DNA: TGTGCCAGTTCGACCGGGACAGGGAGTTTCAATGAGCAGTTCTTC
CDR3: CASSTGTGSFNEQFF

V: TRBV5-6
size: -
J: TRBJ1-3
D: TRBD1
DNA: TGTGCCAGCAATCTCCGGGACAGGGGCTCTGGAAACACCATATATTTT
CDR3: CASNLRDRGSGNTIYF

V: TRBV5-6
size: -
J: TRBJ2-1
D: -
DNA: TGTGCCAGCAGCTTGAGGGGGAGCAGCCCCGTTACTGAGCAGTTCTTC
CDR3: CASSLRGSSPVTEQFF

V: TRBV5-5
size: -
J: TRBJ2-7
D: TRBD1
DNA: TGTGCCAGCAGCTTGGTGTCAGGGGGTTACTACGAGCAGTACTTC
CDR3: CASSLVSGGYYEQYF

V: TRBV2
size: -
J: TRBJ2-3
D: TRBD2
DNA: TGTGCCAGCAGTGTGTCTAGCGGGGGGGCCCGAGATACGCAGTATTTT
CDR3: CASSVSSGGARDTQYF

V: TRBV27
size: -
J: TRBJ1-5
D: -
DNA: TGTGCCAGCAGTCCCGGGACACTTAGCAATCAGCCCCAGCATTTT
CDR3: CASSPGTLSNQPQHF

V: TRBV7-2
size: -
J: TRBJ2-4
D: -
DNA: TGTGCCAGCAGCCCCATACAGGTATCCTGGGCCAAAAACATTCAGTACTTC
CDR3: CASSPIQVSWAKNIQYF

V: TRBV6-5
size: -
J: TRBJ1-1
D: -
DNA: TGTGCCAGCAGTCTTCAGGGATTTGAAGCTTTCTTT
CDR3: CASSLQGFEAFF

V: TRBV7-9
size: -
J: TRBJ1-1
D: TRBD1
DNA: TGTGCCAGCAGCTTTTCCGGCAGGGGGCTCACTGAAGCTTTCTTT
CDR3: CASSFSGRGLTEAFF

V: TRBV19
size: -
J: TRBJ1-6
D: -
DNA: TGTGCCAGTAGTATAGAACAGGGCCGGCTCTCCTATAATTCACCCCTCCACTTT
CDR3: CASSIEQGRLSYNSPLHF

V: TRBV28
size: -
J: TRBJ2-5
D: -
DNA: TGTGCCAGCAGTTTATTCCGAGAGACCCAGTACTTC
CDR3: CASSLFRETQYF

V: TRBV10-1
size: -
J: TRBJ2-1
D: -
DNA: TGCGCCAGCAGTAACAGGGCCCATGGGTTAGGTGAGCAGTTCTTC
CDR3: CASSNRAHGLGEQFF

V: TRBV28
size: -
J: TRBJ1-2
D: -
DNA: TGTGCCAGCAGTTTTTTTATGGGAGGGGCCAACTATGGCTACACCTTC
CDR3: CASSFFMGGANYGYTF

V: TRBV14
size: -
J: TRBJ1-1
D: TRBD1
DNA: TGTGCCAGCAGCCCGAACAGGGGGCAATTCACTGAAGCTTTCTTT
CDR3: CASSPNRGQFTEAFF

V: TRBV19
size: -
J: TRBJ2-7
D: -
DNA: TGTGCCAGTAGTATCGTGGGCAGGACCTACGAGCAGTACTTC
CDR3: CASSIVGRTYEQYF

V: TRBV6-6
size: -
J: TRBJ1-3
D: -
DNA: TGTGCCAGCAGGCTACAGGGAAACACCATATATTTT
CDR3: CASRLQGNTIYF

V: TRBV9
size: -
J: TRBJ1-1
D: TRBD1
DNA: TGTGCCAGCAGCAGTAACAGGGGTGACACTGAAGCTTTCTTT
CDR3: CASSSNRGDTEAFF

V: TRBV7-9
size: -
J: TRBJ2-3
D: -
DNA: TGTGCCAGCGAGGGTTTCACAGATACGCAGTATTTT
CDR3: CASEGFTDTQYF

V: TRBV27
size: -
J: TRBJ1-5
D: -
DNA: TGTGCCAGCCCTCTACCGATATTCGAGGGAAGCTCAAATTCTAACAATCAGCCCCAGCATTTT
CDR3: CASPLPIFEGSSNSNNQPQHF

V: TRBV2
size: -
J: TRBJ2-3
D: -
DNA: TGTGCCAGTAGTCGTGGAGGAGGGGATACGCAGTATTTT
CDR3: CASSRGGGDTQYF

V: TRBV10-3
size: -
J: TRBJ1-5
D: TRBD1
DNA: TGTGCCACGAACCGGGACAGAGAAGATCAGCCCCAGCATTTT
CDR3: CATNRDREDQPQHF

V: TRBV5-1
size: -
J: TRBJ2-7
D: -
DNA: TGCGCCAGCAGCTTGGAGCCGGCCTACGAGCAGTACTTC
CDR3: CASSLEPAYEQYF

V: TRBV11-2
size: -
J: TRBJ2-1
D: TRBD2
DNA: TGTGCCAGCAGCCGGACTAGCGGGTATAATGAGCAGTTCTTC
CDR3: CASSRTSGYNEQFF

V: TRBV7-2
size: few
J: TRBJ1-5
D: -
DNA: TGTGCCAGCAGCCATGGGGACTATCAGCCCCAGCATTTT
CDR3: CASSHGDYQPQHF

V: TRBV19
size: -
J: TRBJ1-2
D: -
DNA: TGTGCCAGCATTGGGGGGGGGCGAAGTGGGTATGGCTACACCTTC
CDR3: CASIGGGRSGYGYTF

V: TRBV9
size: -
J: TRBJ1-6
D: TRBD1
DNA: TGTGCCAGCAGCCCGAAGGCAGGGGGCTCACCCCTCCACTTT
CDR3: CASSPKAGGSPLHF

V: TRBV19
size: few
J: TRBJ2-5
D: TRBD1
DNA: TGTGCCAGTGGGCATACAGGGGGCGGTTCGGCCCAGTACTTC
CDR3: CASGHTGGGSAQYF